The clone carrying this T cell receptor (beta chain) appeared many times. Busulfan-fludarabine conditioning, marrow transplant, and cyclophosphamide on days +3 and +4 were administered. TCRdb's table, derived via immunoSEQ multiplex PCR, lists solely in-frame clones and lacks some. The sample is made up of approximately 12,000 clones, none counted only once. This sample is drawn from a study of T cells after posttransplantation cyclophosphamide. The clonotype originates from a female patient in her thirties or forties who received an allogeneic stem cell transplant from a related donor, was CMV-positive, and had acute GVHD only. The T cells may come from the graft donor. The sequencing used PBMCs, collected after allogeneic stem cell transplant with posttransplant cyclophosphamide.

CDR3 protein: CASSQPQAYMNTEAFF. In DNA form, the CDR3 reads TGCGCCAGCAGCCAACCGCAGGCATATATGAACACTGAAGCTTTCTTT. V is TRBV4-1 and J is TRBJ1-1; D gene unclear. Trimming took 2 bases from V and 0 from J, leaving 13 bases between them. The germline V gene encodes CDR1 MGHRA and CDR2 YSYEKL. This CDR3 contains 16 residues.